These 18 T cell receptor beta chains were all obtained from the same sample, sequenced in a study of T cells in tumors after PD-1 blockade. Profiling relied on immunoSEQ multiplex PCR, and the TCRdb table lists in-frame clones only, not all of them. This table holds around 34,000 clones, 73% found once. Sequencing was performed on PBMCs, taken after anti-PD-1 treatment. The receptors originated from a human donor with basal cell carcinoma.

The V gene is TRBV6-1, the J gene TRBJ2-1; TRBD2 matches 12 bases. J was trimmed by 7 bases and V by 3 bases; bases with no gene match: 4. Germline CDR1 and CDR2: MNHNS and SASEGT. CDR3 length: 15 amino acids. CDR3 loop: CASSDRTSGINEQFF. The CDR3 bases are TGTGCCAGCAGTGATAGGACTAGCGGGATTAATGAGCAGTTCTTC.

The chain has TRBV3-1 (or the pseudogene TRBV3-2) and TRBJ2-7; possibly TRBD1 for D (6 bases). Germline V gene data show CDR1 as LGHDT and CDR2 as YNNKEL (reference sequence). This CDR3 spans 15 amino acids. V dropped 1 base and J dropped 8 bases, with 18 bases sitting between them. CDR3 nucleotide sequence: TGTGCCAGCAGCCAAGGCGCGGACAGCAAAACACAGCAGTACTTC. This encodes CASSQGADSKTQQYF.

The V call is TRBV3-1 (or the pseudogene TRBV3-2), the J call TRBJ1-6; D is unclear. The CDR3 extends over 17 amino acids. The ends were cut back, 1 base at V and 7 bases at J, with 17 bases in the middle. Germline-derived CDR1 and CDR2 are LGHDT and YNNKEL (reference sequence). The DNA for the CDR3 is TGTGCCAGCAGCCAAGGAGCGGCCAGACTCACCAATTCACCCCTCCACTTT. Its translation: CASSQGAARLTNSPLHF.

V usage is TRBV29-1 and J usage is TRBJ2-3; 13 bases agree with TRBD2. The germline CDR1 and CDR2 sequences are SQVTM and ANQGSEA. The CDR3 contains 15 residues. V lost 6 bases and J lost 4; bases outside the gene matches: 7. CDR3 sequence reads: CSVILAGGAPDTQYF. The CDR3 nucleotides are TGCAGCGTAATACTAGCGGGGGGGGCCCCAGATACGCAGTATTTT.

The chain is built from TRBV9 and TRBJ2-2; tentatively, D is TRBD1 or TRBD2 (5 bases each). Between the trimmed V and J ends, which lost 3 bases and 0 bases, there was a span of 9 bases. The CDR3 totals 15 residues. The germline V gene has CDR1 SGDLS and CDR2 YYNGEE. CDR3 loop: CASSAGTANTGELFF. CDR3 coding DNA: TGTGCCAGCAGCGCCGGGACGGCGAACACCGGGGAGCTGTTTTTT.

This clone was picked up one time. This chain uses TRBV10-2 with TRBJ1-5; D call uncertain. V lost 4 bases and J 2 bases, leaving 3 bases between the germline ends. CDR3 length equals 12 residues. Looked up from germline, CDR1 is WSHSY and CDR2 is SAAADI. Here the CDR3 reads CASSGGNQPQHF. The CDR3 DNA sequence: TGCGCCAGCAGTGGGGGCAATCAGCCCCAGCATTTT.

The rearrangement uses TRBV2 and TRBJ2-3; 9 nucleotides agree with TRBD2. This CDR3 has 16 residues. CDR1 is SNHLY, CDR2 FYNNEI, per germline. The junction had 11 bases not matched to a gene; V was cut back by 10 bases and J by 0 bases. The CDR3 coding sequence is TGTGCCACGGTACCTAGCGGGAACCCCAGCACAGATACGCAGTATTTT. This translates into CATVPSGNPSTDTQYF. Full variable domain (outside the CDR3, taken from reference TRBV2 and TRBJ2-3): EPEVTQTPSHQVTQMGQEVILRCVPISNHLYFYWYRQILGQKVEFLVSFYNNEISEKSEIFDDQFSVERPDGSNFTLKIRSTKLEDSAMYFCATVPSGNPSTDTQYFGPGTRLTVL.

CDR3: CASSLMGLPGANVLTF. The CDR3 bases are TGTGCCAGCAGCTTAATGGGCTTACCTGGGGCCAACGTCCTGACTTTC. The chain combines TRBV7-3 with TRBJ2-6; D gene unclear. The CDR3 spans 16 residues. The germline V gene encodes CDR1 SGHTA and CDR2 FQGTGA. The V end lost 1 base, the J end lost 2 bases, and 9 bases lay between the germline ends.

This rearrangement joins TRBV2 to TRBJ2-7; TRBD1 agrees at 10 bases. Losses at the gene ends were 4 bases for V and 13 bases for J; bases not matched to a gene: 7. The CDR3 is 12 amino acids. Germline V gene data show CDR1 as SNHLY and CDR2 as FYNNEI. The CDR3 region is CASSGQGARLYF. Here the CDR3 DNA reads TGTGCCAGCAGTGGACAGGGGGCTCGGCTCTACTTC.

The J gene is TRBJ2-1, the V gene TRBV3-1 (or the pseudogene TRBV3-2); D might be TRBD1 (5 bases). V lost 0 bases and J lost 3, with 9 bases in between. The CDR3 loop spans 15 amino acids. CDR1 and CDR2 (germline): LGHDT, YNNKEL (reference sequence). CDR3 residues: CASSQDGAYYNEQFF. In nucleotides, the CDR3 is TGTGCCAGCAGCCAAGATGGGGCATACTACAATGAGCAGTTCTTC.

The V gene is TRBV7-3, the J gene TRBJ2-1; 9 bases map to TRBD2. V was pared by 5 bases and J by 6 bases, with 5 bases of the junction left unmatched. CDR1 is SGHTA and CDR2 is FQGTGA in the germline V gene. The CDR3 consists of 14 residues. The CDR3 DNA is TGTGCCAGCAGCATTAGCGGGAGTGGCAATGAGCAGTTCTTC. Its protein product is CASSISGSGNEQFF.

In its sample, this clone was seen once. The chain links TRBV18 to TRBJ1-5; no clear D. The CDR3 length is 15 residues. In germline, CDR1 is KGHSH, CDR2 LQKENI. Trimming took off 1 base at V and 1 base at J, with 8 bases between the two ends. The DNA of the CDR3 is TGTGCCAGCTCACCACTGGAAGGGAGCAATCAGCCCCAGCATTTT. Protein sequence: CASSPLEGSNQPQHF.

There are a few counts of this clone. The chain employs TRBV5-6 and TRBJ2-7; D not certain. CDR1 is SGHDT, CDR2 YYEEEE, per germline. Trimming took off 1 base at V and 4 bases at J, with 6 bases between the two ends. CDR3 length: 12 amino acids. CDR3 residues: CASSLRAYEQYF. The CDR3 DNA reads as TGTGCCAGCAGCTTGCGGGCGTACGAGCAGTACTTC.

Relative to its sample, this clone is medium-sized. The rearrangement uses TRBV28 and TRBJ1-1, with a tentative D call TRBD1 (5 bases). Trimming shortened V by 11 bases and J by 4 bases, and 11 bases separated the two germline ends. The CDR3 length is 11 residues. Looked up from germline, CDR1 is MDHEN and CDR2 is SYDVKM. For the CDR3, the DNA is TGTGCCGGATGGGGGGGCACTGAAGCTTTCTTT. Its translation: CAGWGGTEAFF.

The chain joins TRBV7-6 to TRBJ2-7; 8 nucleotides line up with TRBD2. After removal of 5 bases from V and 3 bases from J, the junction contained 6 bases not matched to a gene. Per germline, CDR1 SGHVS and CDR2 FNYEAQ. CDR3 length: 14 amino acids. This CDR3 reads CASSPAGTSYEQYF. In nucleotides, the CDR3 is TGTGCCAGCAGCCCGGCCGGGACTAGCTACGAGCAGTACTTC.

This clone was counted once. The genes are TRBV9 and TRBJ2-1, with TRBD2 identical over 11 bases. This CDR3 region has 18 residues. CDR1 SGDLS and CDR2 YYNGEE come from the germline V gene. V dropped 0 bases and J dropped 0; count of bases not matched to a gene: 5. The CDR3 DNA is TGTGCCAGCAGCGTAGGTAGCGGGAGGGCGGGCTCCTACAATGAGCAGTTCTTC. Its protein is CASSVGSGRAGSYNEQFF.

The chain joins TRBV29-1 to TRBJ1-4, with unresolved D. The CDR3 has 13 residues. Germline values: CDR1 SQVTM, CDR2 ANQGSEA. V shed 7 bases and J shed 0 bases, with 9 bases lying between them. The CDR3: CSASDATNEKLFF. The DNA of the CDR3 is TGCAGCGCCTCGGATGCAACTAATGAAAAACTGTTTTTT.

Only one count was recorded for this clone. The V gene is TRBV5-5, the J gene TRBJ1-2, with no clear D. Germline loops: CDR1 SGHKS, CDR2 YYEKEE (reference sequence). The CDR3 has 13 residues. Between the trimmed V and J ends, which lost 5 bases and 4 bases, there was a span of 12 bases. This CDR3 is CASSPAHGYGYTF. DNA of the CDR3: TGTGCCAGCAGTCCGGCCCACGGCTATGGCTACACCTTC.